The 20 T cell receptor beta chains given below trace back to one sample, sequenced in a study of blood T cell repertoires in COVID-19. The method was immunoSEQ multiplex PCR; TCRdb's version includes in-frame clones alone and lacks a portion of them. This sample has over 50,000 clones, with roughly 72% found just once. The sequencing input was peripheral blood. All receptors derive from a woman aged 45-59 years with active or convalescent COVID-19.

As regards this clone: The same CDR3 arises from other DNA sequences in this sample as well. This chain uses TRBV7-9 with TRBJ2-3, with 9 bases that match TRBD1. This CDR3 spans 14 amino acids. Looked up from germline, CDR1 is SEHNR and CDR2 is FQNEAQ (reference sequence). V lost 5 bases to trimming and J lost 0 bases; unmatched junction nucleotides: 0. CDR3 protein: CASSGTGSTDTQYF. The CDR3 DNA is TGTGCCAGCAGCGGGACAGGGAGCACAGATACGCAGTATTTT.

This chain uses TRBV4-1 with TRBJ2-3; unclear D gene. The V gene's germline CDR1 is MGHRA and CDR2 YSYEKL. The CDR3 extends over 17 amino acids. The V and J ends lost 0 bases and 5 bases respectively, with 18 bases between them. CDR3 amino acids: CASSQEVVVRRRDTQYF. The CDR3, as DNA: TGCGCCAGCAGCCAAGAAGTCGTAGTCCGAAGAAGAGATACGCAGTATTTT.

The V and J genes are TRBV19 and TRBJ2-1, with a tentative D call TRBD2 (5 bases). Trimming pared 6 bases from V and 3 bases from J, leaving 15 bases between. The CDR3 contains 15 residues. Germline lookup yields CDR1 LNHDA and CDR2 SQIVND (reference sequence). CDR3 in amino acids: CASRERSRSYNEQFF. In nucleotides, the CDR3 is TGTGCCAGTAGGGAGCGGAGCCGGAGCTACAATGAGCAGTTCTTC.

This chain connects TRBV4-3 to TRBJ1-2, with D unresolved. The germline CDR1 and CDR2 sequences are LGHNA and YSLEER. V dropped 3 bases and J dropped 4 bases, with 21 bases sitting between them. The CDR3 totals 17 residues. As DNA, the CDR3 is TGCGCCAGCAGCCACCTCCCCACCGACACCTATCTCTATGGCTACACCTTC. Translating gives CASSHLPTDTYLYGYTF.

The V gene is TRBV10-3, the J gene TRBJ1-3; a weak D match, TRBD1 (6 bases). Trimming stripped 4 bases from V and 0 bases from J, with 16 bases between. The CDR3 loop spans 17 amino acids. Germline V CDR1 and CDR2: ENHRY, SYGVKD. CDR3 region: CAISARGQTVSGNTIYF. Here the CDR3 DNA reads TGTGCCATCAGTGCCCGCGGACAGACAGTCTCTGGAAACACCATATATTTT.

This chain connects TRBV10-3 to TRBJ1-1; D unclear. V lost 4 bases and J lost 10, with 13 bases in between. This CDR3 is built from 12 residues. Germline CDR1 ENHRY, CDR2 SYGVKD. For the CDR3, the DNA is TGTGCCATCAGTGGGGAGCCAGAGGGAGCTTTCTTT. Encoded protein: CAISGEPEGAFF.

The chain is built from TRBV3-1 (or the pseudogene TRBV3-2) and TRBJ2-7; TRBD2 matches 8 bases. Trimming took 4 bases from V and 7 from J; bases not matched to a gene: 12. The length of the CDR3 is 15 residues. The germline V gene encodes CDR1 LGHDT and CDR2 YNNKEL (reference sequence). This chain's CDR3 is CASSLLGSGNGEQYF. CDR3 in DNA: TGTGCCAGCAGCCTTTTGGGTAGCGGGAACGGGGAGCAGTACTTC.

V usage is TRBV25-1 and J usage is TRBJ1-2; weak D call: TRBD1 (6 bases). This CDR3 has 14 amino acids. Trimming removed 8 bases at V and 4 bases at J, with 17 bases between. CDR1 MGHDK and CDR2 SYGVNS come from the germline V gene. CDR3 DNA sequence: TGTGCCAGCGGTACACAGGGAACCCTCTATGGCTACACCTTC. It codes for CASGTQGTLYGYTF.

The rearrangement joins TRBV19 to TRBJ1-5; D call uncertain. Trimming removed 2 bases from V and 0 bases from J, with 8 bases in between. The CDR3 is 15 amino acids. Germline V gene data show CDR1 as LNHDA and CDR2 as SQIVND (reference sequence). Written as DNA, the CDR3 is TGTGCCAGTAGTATACAGGCCCATAGCAATCAGCCCCAGCATTTT. Encoded protein: CASSIQAHSNQPQHF.

V is TRBV19 and J is TRBJ2-3, with 10 bases matching TRBD2. CDR1 and CDR2 from the germline V gene are LNHDA and SQIVND (reference sequence). Germline trimming cut 3 bases from V and 2 bases from J; bases unmatched to any gene: 2. The CDR3 is 15 residues long. This CDR3 reads CASSMGLAITDTQYF. The CDR3 DNA is TGTGCCAGTAGTATGGGACTAGCGATCACAGATACGCAGTATTTT. Filled out from reference TRBV19 and TRBJ2-3, the complete variable domain reads DGGITQSPKYLFRKEGQNVTLSCEQNLNHDAMYWYRQDPGQGLRLIYYSQIVNDFQKGDIAEGYSVSREKKESFPLTVTSAQKNPTAFYLCASSMGLAITDTQYFGPGTRLTVL.

This chain connects TRBV19 to TRBJ2-1, with TRBD2 matching over 11 bases. The CDR3 is made up of 15 amino acids. The J segment lost 9 bases and the V segment lost 7 bases, leaving 11 bases of the junction unmatched. In germline, CDR1 is LNHDA, CDR2 SQIVND (reference sequence). The CDR3 bases are TGTGCCAGTATAGGGCGAACTAGCGGGAGTAGTGAGCAGTTCTTC. Protein sequence: CASIGRTSGSSEQFF.

The chain uses TRBV19 and TRBJ2-5; 7 bases agree with TRBD2. The V segment lost 4 bases and the J segment 2 bases; nucleotides outside the gene matches: 7. Germline lookup yields CDR1 LNHDA and CDR2 SQIVND (reference sequence). The length of the CDR3 is 15 residues. The CDR3 protein is CASSRGGSGQETQYF. The DNA for the CDR3 is TGTGCCAGTAGTAGGGGGGGTTCGGGACAAGAGACCCAGTACTTC.

The V gene is TRBV30, the J gene TRBJ2-7; TRBD2 aligns across 7 bases. This CDR3 is 16 amino acids long. V lost 1 base to trimming and J lost 5 bases; unmatched junction nucleotides: 14. Germline V gene data show CDR1 as GTSNPN and CDR2 as SVGIG (reference sequence). The CDR3: CAWSERPGLHVHEQYF. The CDR3 DNA follows: TGTGCCTGGAGTGAGAGACCGGGACTACACGTCCACGAGCAGTACTTC.

J is TRBJ1-4 and V is TRBV18, with D unresolved. The CDR3 spans 16 residues. V was shortened by 5 bases and J by 1 base, with 14 bases between the two germline ends. Germline loops: CDR1 KGHSH, CDR2 LQKENI. CDR3 nucleotide sequence: TGTGCCAGCTCATCCACTGAAGTTCTAACTAATGAAAAACTGTTTTTT. Its translation: CASSSTEVLTNEKLFF.

The V call is TRBV2, the J call TRBJ2-2, with TRBD1 matching 9 bases. The CDR3 spans 18 residues. J was trimmed by 9 bases and V by 1 base; bases with no gene match: 15. Germline V gene data show CDR1 as SNHLY and CDR2 as FYNNEI. The chain's CDR3 is CASSEGTGGFIGDRELFF. The CDR3, as DNA: TGTGCCAGCAGTGAAGGTACAGGGGGCTTTATCGGGGACCGGGAGCTGTTTTTT.

The chain couples TRBV4-2 to TRBJ2-2; 10 positions agree with TRBD2. CDR1 is LGHNA, CDR2 YNFKEQ, per germline. The J segment lost 8 bases and the V segment lost 1 base, leaving 7 bases of the junction unmatched. The CDR3 is 16 amino acids. The CDR3 loop is CASSQGASGSWGELFF. The CDR3, as DNA: TGTGCCAGCAGCCAAGGAGCTAGCGGGAGTTGGGGGGAGCTGTTTTTT.

The CDR3 sequence is CASSSDRSSYEQYF. DNA of the CDR3: TGTGCCAGCAGCTCCGACAGGTCCTCCTACGAGCAGTACTTC. This chain connects TRBV6-2 or TRBV6-3 to TRBJ2-7, with D possibly TRBD1 on 6 matching bases. The V end lost 6 bases, the J end lost 0 bases, and 12 bases lay between the germline ends. Germline values: CDR1 MNHEY, CDR2 SVGEGT. The length of the CDR3 is 14 residues.

This sequence joins TRBV5-1 and TRBJ1-1, with a possible D match to TRBD1 (5 bases). The V gene lost 4 bases and the J gene lost 2 bases, with 18 bases spanning the gap. CDR1 SGHRS and CDR2 YFSETQ come from the germline V gene. This CDR3 has 16 amino acids. The CDR3 is CASSRRPPGGNTEAFF. DNA of the CDR3: TGCGCCAGCAGCCGCCGACCCCCGGGGGGAAACACTGAAGCTTTCTTT.

In its sample, this clone was seen a few times. This chain links TRBV30 with TRBJ1-2; 9 positions agree with TRBD1. V dropped 2 bases and J dropped 6; count of bases not matched to a gene: 7. The CDR3 loop spans 14 amino acids. Germline values: CDR1 GTSNPN, CDR2 SVGIG (reference sequence). Here the CDR3 DNA reads TGTGCCTGGAGTCGAGGGGGGACAGGGAATGGCTACACCTTC. Translating gives CAWSRGGTGNGYTF. The variable domain in full, with the rest retrieved from reference TRBV30 and TRBJ1-2, is SQTIHQWPATLVQPVGSPLSLECTVEGTSNPNLYWYRQAAGRGLQLLFYSVGIGQISSEVPQNLSASRPQDRQFILSSKKLLLSDSGFYLCAWSRGGTGNGYTFGSGTRLTVV.

V and J are TRBV3-1 (or the pseudogene TRBV3-2) and TRBJ1-3; D remains unclear. The CDR3 covers 12 residues. Per germline, CDR1 LGHDT and CDR2 YNNKEL (reference sequence). Trimming took off 6 bases at V and 3 bases at J, with 6 bases between the two ends. The CDR3 here is CASRSIGNTIYF. For the CDR3, the DNA is TGTGCCAGCAGGTCCATTGGAAACACCATATATTTT.